The next 22 T cell receptor beta chains were all read from a single sample in a study of T-cell memory formation after mild COVID-19 (dated by TCRdb to about 2021). The method was 5' RACE. The sequencing machine was an Illumina NovaSeq 6000. TCRdb trimmed public reads at Q25 via fastp, called clones via MiXCR and kept in-frame beta chains. Rows matching on CDR3 protein sequence are summarized as one entry with the most common DNA and genes. A total of around 150,000 distinct CDR3 sequences appear in this sample, approximately 10% of them only once. The ten largest make up less than 4% of the sample. Sequences were obtained from PBMCs or a T cell subset sorted from them (not recorded which). The receptors were sampled from a man younger than 30 who had mild COVID-19 (a few samples of this study predate the infection). The sample titles of this study are shuffled in the database, so cell type and time point are left out; the donor was told from shared clones.

Comments on this clonotype: The DNA is omitted, as the CDR3 cannot be located on it reliably, and the CDR3 follows TCRdb's listing. V usage is TRBV15 and J usage is TRBJ2-2. CDR1 is LNHNV and CDR2 is YYDKDF in the germline V gene (reference sequence). The CDR3 comprises 16 residues, both ends counted. The CDR3 sequence is CATSRDVGGGTGELIF.

The chain employs TRBV7-2 and TRBJ1-2, with 10 positions matching TRBD1. This CDR3 is built from 17 residues. Germline V lookup: CDR1 SGHTA, CDR2 FQGNSA. The V segment lost 2 bases and the J segment 5 bases; nucleotides outside the gene matches: 11. This CDR3 reads CASSLRIGTGVKYGYTF. The CDR3 DNA follows: TGTGCCAGCAGCTTAAGAATCGGGACAGGGGTGAAGTATGGCTACACCTTC.

CDR3: CASSLTNWGSHTDTQYF. CDR3 DNA sequence: TGTGCCAGCAGCTTAACCAACTGGGGCTCCCACACAGATACGCAGTATTTT. V is TRBV7-3 and J is TRBJ2-3; D may be TRBD1 (5 bases). Per germline, CDR1 SGHTA and CDR2 FQGTGA. With 0 bases removed from V and 2 bases from J, the gap between germline ends came to 15 bases. The CDR3 sequence is 17 residues long.

In this sample, this clonotype turned up once. The chain employs TRBV7-2 and TRBJ2-2; tentatively, D is TRBD1 (6 bases). Trimming pared 5 bases from V and 1 base from J, leaving 11 bases between. Germline-derived CDR1 and CDR2 are SGHTA and FQGNSA. The CDR3 is 15 residues long. In DNA form, the CDR3 reads TGTGCCAGCAGCCAACCCAGGGGGAACACCGGGGAGCTGTTTTTT. Encoded protein: CASSQPRGNTGELFF.

The chain uses TRBV5-5 and TRBJ2-7; D not certain. Germline V CDR1 and CDR2: SGHKS, YYEKEE (reference sequence). The V end lost 0 bases, the J end lost 7 bases, and 11 bases lay between the germline ends. The CDR3 sequence is 13 residues long. CDR3 sequence (DNA): TGTGCCAGCAGCTTGGTCTCGTTTGGGGAGCAGTACGTC. Amino acids: CASSLVSFGEQYV.

V and J are TRBV5-1 and TRBJ2-3, with 13 bases identical to TRBD2. From germline, CDR1 is SGHRS and CDR2 YFSETQ. The junction had 4 bases not matched to a gene; V was cut back by 0 bases and J by 6 bases. The CDR3 is 16 residues long. CDR3 bases: TGCGCCAGCAGCTTGGTTACTAGCGGGGGGGCTGATACGCAGTATTTT. This sequence encodes CASSLVTSGGADTQYF.

The gene calls are TRBV7-2 and TRBJ2-7; 8 positions agree with TRBD1. CDR1 SGHTA and CDR2 FQGNSA come from the germline V gene. The length of the CDR3 is 15 residues. Trimming took 6 bases from V and 3 from J; bases not matched to a gene: 10. The CDR3 protein is CASSAGGAAIYEQYF. The CDR3 DNA sequence: TGTGCCAGCAGTGCAGGGGGCGCTGCCATCTACGAGCAGTACTTC.

This clonotype has a count of ten or more. DNA of the CDR3: TGTGCCAGCAGCCAAGCGACAGCCTCCTACGAGCAGTACTTC. Translation: CASSQATASYEQYF. V usage is TRBV4-2 and J usage is TRBJ2-7; possible D gene TRBD1, 5 bases. CDR1 and CDR2 from the germline V gene are LGHNA and YNFKEQ. Trimming left V 1 base short and J 0 bases short, with 7 bases between. The length of the CDR3 is 14 residues.

The CDR3 sequence is CSAPLRRASQETQYF. CDR3 in DNA: TGCAGTGCTCCCCTTAGGAGGGCCAGCCAAGAGACCCAGTACTTC. V usage is TRBV20-1 and J usage is TRBJ2-5, with D perhaps TRBD2 (6 bases). There are 15 residues in the CDR3. Germline CDR1 reads DFQATT; CDR2 reads SNEGSKA (reference sequence). Trimming removed 5 bases from V and 1 base from J, with 17 bases in between.

The table lists this clonotype with many counts. V usage is TRBV6-2 or TRBV6-3 and J usage is TRBJ2-7; D gene unclear. CDR1 is MNHEY and CDR2 is SVGEGT in the germline V gene. Trimming stripped 6 bases from V and 2 bases from J, with 11 bases between. The CDR3 length is 13 residues. CDR3 amino acids: CASSLRPAYEQYV. Here the CDR3 DNA reads TGTGCCAGCAGCCTACGACCGGCCTACGAGCAGTACGTC.

The chain uses TRBV18 and TRBJ1-1; D is uncertain. The CDR3 runs 15 residues. Trimming stripped 2 bases from V and 1 base from J, with 11 bases between. Germline lookup yields CDR1 KGHSH and CDR2 LQKENI. CDR3 nucleotides: TGTGCCAGCTCACCATACGTCGCGGAGAACACTGAAGCTTTCTTT. This gives the protein CASSPYVAENTEAFF.

A few counts support this clonotype. The chain employs TRBV10-3 and TRBJ1-5; D gene ambiguous. This CDR3 region has 16 residues. V was shortened by 0 bases and J by 8 bases, with 17 bases between the two germline ends. Germline CDR1 is ENHRY and CDR2 is SYGVKD. The CDR3 DNA follows: TGTGCCATCAGTGAGTCGAGTAATACGGTTTCTAAGCCCCAGCATTTT. It is translated as CAISESSNTVSKPQHF.

This clonotype appeared a few times. The rearrangement links TRBV7-9 to TRBJ1-5; tentative D call: TRBD1 (6 bases). The CDR3 is 13 amino acids. V lost 7 bases to trimming and J lost 3 bases, with 10 bases between them. Germline values: CDR1 SEHNR, CDR2 FQNEAQ (reference sequence). In DNA, the CDR3 is TGTGCCAGCACAGGACAGCCCAATCAGCCCCAGCATTTT. Translated, it gives CASTGQPNQPQHF.

This clonotype occurred a few times. The chain links TRBV28 to TRBJ2-2; no definite D call. Trimming removed 5 bases from V and 5 bases from J, with 18 bases in between. The germline CDR1 and CDR2 sequences are MDHEN and SYDVKM. The CDR3 is 16 amino acids. CDR3 region: CASSPTGVDVTGELFF. The CDR3 DNA sequence: TGTGCCAGCAGTCCCACCGGCGTCGACGTAACCGGGGAGCTGTTTTTT. The complete variable domain, with remaining parts taken from reference TRBV28 and TRBJ2-2, reads DVKVTQSSRYLVKRTGEKVFLECVQDMDHENMFWYRQDPGLGLRLIYFSYDVKMKEKGDIPEGYSVSREKKERFSLILESASTNQTSMYLCASSPTGVDVTGELFFGEGSRLTVL.

In this sample, this clonotype turned up many times. This chain connects TRBV7-9 to TRBJ2-3, with 7 bases lining up with TRBD2. The junction had 9 bases not matched to a gene; V was cut back by 5 bases and J by 4 bases. CDR3 length equals 15 residues. CDR1 and CDR2 (germline): SEHNR, FQNEAQ (reference sequence). The chain's CDR3 is CASSIGPGGPDTQYF. The CDR3 nucleotides read TGTGCCAGCAGCATAGGCCCGGGGGGACCAGATACGCAGTATTTT.

This clonotype was counted between two and nine times. This chain links TRBV6-2 or TRBV6-3 with TRBJ2-1; D gene unclear. Deletions cut 7 bases from V and 5 bases from J, with 12 bases between. CDR1 and CDR2 (germline): MNHEY, SVGEGT. This CDR3 spans 13 amino acids. The CDR3 reads CASTKLSDNEQFF. CDR3 bases: TGTGCCAGCACTAAACTCTCGGACAATGAGCAGTTCTTC.

This clonotype was counted only a few times. This sequence joins TRBV24-1 and TRBJ2-2; D is uncertain. The V end lost 5 bases, the J end lost 3 bases, and 3 bases lay between the germline ends. The CDR3 extends over 12 amino acids. Per the germline V gene, CDR1 is KGHDR and CDR2 is SFDVKD. The CDR3 sequence is CATSGDTGELFF. In nucleotides, the CDR3 is TGTGCCACCAGTGGGGACACCGGGGAGCTGTTTTTT.

This clonotype was recorded at least ten times. The chain uses TRBV18 and TRBJ2-7; 10 bases agree with TRBD1. V shed 3 bases and J 7 bases; nucleotides not matched to a gene: 9. The CDR3 consists of 15 residues. The germline V gene has CDR1 KGHSH and CDR2 LQKENI. This chain's CDR3 is CASSPSRDRGEEQYF. The CDR3 DNA is TGTGCCAGCTCACCGTCCCGGGACAGGGGCGAGGAGCAGTACTTC.

This clonotype was seen a handful of times. A clone one base away is much larger, so this may be a read error. J is TRBJ2-1 and V is TRBV5-1, with TRBD2 matching over 11 bases. This CDR3 comprises 18 residues. The germline V gene encodes CDR1 SGHRS and CDR2 YFSETQ. Here the CDR3 reads CASSSPSGGRKSYTEQFF. DNA of the CDR3: TGCGCCAGCAGCTCTCCTAGCGGGGGGCGTAAATCCTACACTGAGCAGTTCTTC.

This clonotype was counted only a few times. This chain connects TRBV5-1 to TRBJ2-3; no reliable D call. CDR3 size: 18 residues. The V gene lost 0 bases and the J gene lost 5 bases, with 22 bases spanning the gap. Germline V lookup: CDR1 SGHRS, CDR2 YFSETQ. The CDR3 here is CASSLEARQNLNVDTQYF. Here the CDR3 DNA reads TGCGCCAGCAGCTTGGAAGCACGGCAGAACCTTAATGTAGATACGCAGTATTTT.

The rearrangement links TRBV10-3 to TRBJ2-7, with 9 bases matching TRBD2. J was trimmed by 2 bases and V by 4 bases; bases with no gene match: 3. This CDR3 has 14 residues. Germline V CDR1 and CDR2: ENHRY, SYGVKD. In nucleotides, the CDR3 is TGTGCCATCAGTGGTAGCGGGGGACCCTACGAGCAGTACTTC. Protein product: CAISGSGGPYEQYF.

This clonotype has only a few counts. V is TRBV12-3 or TRBV12-4 and J is TRBJ2-3; 8 bases match TRBD2. CDR3 size: 15 residues. The ends lost 6 bases at V and 7 bases at J; junction bases unmatched: 12. The CDR3 nucleotides read TGTGCCAGCAGGCCAAGCGGGGGCCTTTTCTATACGCAGTATTTT. Encoded protein: CASRPSGGLFYTQYF.